This T cell receptor beta chain was found in a study of beta chain features in type 1 diabetes. Study in general: Across the samples, more than 85 million sorted cells were examined in total. Whole-study findings and limits: Shorter templates might be favored by PCR, equally in patients and controls. Shortening that was moderate but significant affected the TCRB CDR3s of Type 1 diabetes patients in all four CD4+ subsets.

Using CD45RO/CCR7/CD25/CD127/CD95/CD27, CD4+ naive, central memory, regulatory and stem cell-like memory cells were sorted. Sorting produced populations that all topped 98% purity. Sequencing targeted expressed TCRB transcripts, as all isolated RNA had been reverse transcribed. The data were produced by immunoSEQ multiplex PCR, yet TCRdb's version contains in-frame clones alone and is incomplete. In the table there are a few hundred thousand clones, less than 15% of which are singletons. Comments on this clone: Its antigen is not identified.

V lost 5 bases to trimming and J lost 4 bases; unmatched junction nucleotides: 7. From germline, CDR1 is MNHNY and CDR2 SVGAGI (reference sequence). The CDR3 length is 15 residues. The specimen was naive CD4+ T cells from blood. This rearrangement joins TRBV6-6 to TRBJ1-5; 8 bases fit TRBD1. This receptor was obtained from a woman younger than 30 with type 1 diabetes. The chain's CDR3 is CASSAGQGGNQPQHF. The DNA of the CDR3 is TGTGCCAGCAGTGCCGGACAGGGAGGGAATCAGCCCCAGCATTTT.